The T cell receptor beta chain described here comes from a study of Ad26.COV2.S vaccination and SARS-CoV-2 variants. Background on the study: Once, or twice with 56 days between doses, Ad26.COV2.S was given intramuscularly.

Treatment meaning: some 19 received Ad26.COV2.S at low or high dose, single or two shots; 5 received placebo; per-sample allocation not given. All samples were drawn on day 63, counting from the first vaccine or placebo injection. The CDR3 sequence is 13 residues long. With 3 bases removed from V and 7 bases from J, the gap between germline ends came to 10 bases. Germline V gene lookup returns CDR1 KGHSH and CDR2 LQKENI. In its sample, this clone was seen a few times. What it binds is unknown. Findings and caveats of the study: Substantial response breadth was reportedly seen for spike-specific CD8+ and CD4+ T cells after vaccination. Breadth of non-spike TCRs did not differ between vaccinees and placebo recipients.

Here immunoSEQ multiplex PCR was the method, and the copy in TCRdb shows in-frame clones only, minus some. The data contain about 400,000 clones, roughly 80% of them singletons. The sample consisted of peripheral blood, taken in a trial of Ad26.COV2.S vaccine versus placebo. The sequence came from a person between 18 and 60 years old who received the Ad26.COV2.S COVID-19 vaccine or a placebo. This chain links TRBV18 with TRBJ1-5, with D hard to call. The CDR3 nucleotides are TGTGCCAGCTCACCCGGCGAGGTCCAGCCCCAGCATTTT. It yields the protein CASSPGEVQPQHF.